This TCR beta chain derives from a study of T-cell reconstitution after alpha-beta-depleted transplantation in children. General study findings and limits: Several hundred expanded graft clones reportedly supplied alpha-beta T cells about two months after transplant. Surviving recipient cells, namely T cells and thymic progenitors, were the source of high day-60 TCRbeta diversity in some patients. T-cell counts and diversity at one year following transplant were attributed mainly to newly produced T cells.

J was trimmed by 2 bases and V by 4 bases; bases with no gene match: 3. CDR1 is DFQATT, CDR2 SNEGSKA, per germline (reference sequence). CDR3 size: 14 residues. As concerns this clonotype: The antigen is not known.

A TCRbeta library incorporating unique molecular identifiers was prepared. In TCRdb, the PCR reads were re-called with MiXCR into one record per CDR3 protein. The sample lists about 250,000 distinct CDR3 sequences, more than 20% occurring once. Sequencing used PBMCs, mostly from graft donor cells, obtained 360 days after TCRalphabeta/CD19-depleted stem cell transplant. V and J are TRBV20-1 and TRBJ2-5, with 11 bases matching TRBD2. The TCR comes from a female patient under 10 years old who had a stem cell transplant for congenital amegakaryocytic thrombocytopenia, so the T cells may come from the graft donor. The CDR3 protein is CSATRTSGQETQYF. The CDR3 bases are TGCAGTGCTACGCGGACTAGCGGGCAAGAGACCCAGTACTTC.